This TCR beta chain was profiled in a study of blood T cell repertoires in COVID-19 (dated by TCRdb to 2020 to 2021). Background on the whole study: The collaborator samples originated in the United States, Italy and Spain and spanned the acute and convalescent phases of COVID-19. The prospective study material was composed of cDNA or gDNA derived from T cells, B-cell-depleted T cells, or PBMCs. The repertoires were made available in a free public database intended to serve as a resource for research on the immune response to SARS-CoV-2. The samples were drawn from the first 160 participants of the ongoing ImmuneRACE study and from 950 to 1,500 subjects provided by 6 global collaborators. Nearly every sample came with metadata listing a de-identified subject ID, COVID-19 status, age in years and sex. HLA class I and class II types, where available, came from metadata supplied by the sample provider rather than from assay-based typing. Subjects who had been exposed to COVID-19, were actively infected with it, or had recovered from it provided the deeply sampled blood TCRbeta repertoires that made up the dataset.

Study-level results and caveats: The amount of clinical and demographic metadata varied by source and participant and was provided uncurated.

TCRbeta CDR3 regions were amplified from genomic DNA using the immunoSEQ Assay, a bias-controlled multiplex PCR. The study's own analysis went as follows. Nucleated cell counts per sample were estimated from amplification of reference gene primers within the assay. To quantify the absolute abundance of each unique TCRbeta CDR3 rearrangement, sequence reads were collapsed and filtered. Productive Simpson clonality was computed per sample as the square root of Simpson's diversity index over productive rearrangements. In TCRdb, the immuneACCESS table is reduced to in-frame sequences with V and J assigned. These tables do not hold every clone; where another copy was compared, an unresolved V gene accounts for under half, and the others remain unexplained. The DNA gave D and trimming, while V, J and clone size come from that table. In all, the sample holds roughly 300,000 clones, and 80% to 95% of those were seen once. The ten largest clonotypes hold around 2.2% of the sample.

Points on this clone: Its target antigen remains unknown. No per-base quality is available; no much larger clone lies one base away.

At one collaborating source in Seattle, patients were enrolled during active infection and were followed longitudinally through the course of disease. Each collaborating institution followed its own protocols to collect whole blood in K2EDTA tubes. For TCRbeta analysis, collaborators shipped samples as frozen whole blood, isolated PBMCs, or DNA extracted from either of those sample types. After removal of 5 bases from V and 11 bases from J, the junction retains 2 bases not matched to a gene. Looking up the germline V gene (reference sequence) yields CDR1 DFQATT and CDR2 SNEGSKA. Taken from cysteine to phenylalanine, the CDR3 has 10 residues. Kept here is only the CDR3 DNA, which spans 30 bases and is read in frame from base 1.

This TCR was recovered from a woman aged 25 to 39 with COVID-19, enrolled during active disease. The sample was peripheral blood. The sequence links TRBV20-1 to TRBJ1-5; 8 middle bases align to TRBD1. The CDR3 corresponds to CSAQDRAQHF. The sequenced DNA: TGCAGTGCTCAGGACAGGGCCCAGCATTTT.